This is a list of T cell receptor beta chains from one sample in a study of T cell responses to AZD1222 COVID-19 vaccine. Sequencing was performed with immunoSEQ multiplex PCR; in TCRdb, only in-frame clones are kept and a portion is missing. The sample contains about 84,000 clones, 80% to 90% of which appear only once. The sequencing used peripheral blood, collected 28 days after the second AZD1222 dose. These receptors came from an adult who received the AZD1222 COVID-19 vaccine. The conserved cysteine and the conserved F or W are not part of the CDR3 here. Only part of the rows carry a size: once, few, many, or a class if the clone is expanded.

abundance,v_gene,j_gene,CDR3aa
few,TRBV5-1,TRBJ2-3,ASSLATADTQY
.,TRBV5-1,TRBJ1-1,ASSPPRQSQAF
.,TRBV19,TRBJ1-4,ASSRATGDNEKLF
.,TRBV6-2/TRBV6-3,TRBJ1-6,ASSWGAGGKSPLH
.,TRBV28,TRBJ2-7,ASSFGRGAYEQY
.,TRBV6-1,TRBJ2-1,ASSEGWGGEQF
.,TRBV19,TRBJ1-5,ASAHPGQGRWQPQH
.,TRBV27,TRBJ1-1,ASSSAGVGGTEAF
.,TRBV11-3,TRBJ2-3,ASRLGTSGDTQY
.,TRBV28,TRBJ2-7,ASSIPGGLVYEQY
once,TRBV19,TRBJ2-1,ASSTGQGIKQF
.,TRBV6-5,TRBJ1-1,ASSPTGWGEAF
once,TRBV5-4,TRBJ1-2,ASSAGGTGVYGYT
once,TRBV7-9,TRBJ1-6,ASSFDRGNGSPLH
.,TRBV27,TRBJ2-1,ASSPKVSWLAGGSSYNEQF
few,TRBV29-1,TRBJ2-1,SVTAGKYNEQF
.,TRBV7-2,TRBJ1-3,ASSRTHVRGDTIY
few,TRBV20-1,TRBJ1-1,SASRAGRDTEAF
.,TRBV18,TRBJ1-2,ASSPRTGEGYT
.,TRBV10-1,TRBJ1-2,AEVQGRGNYGYT
.,TRBV14,TRBJ2-2,ASSQVLGRNTGELF
.,TRBV10-1,TRBJ1-1,ASRVGQNTEAF
.,TRBV7-3,TRBJ2-3,ASSKGRSTDTQY
.,TRBV24-1,TRBJ2-1,ATSDPGLAGSIYNEQF
.,TRBV2,TRBJ1-4,ASRSRRGTGDEKLF
.,TRBV5-6,TRBJ1-4,ASSLNTDPNEKLF
.,TRBV9,TRBJ1-6,ASSVAGGNSPLH
.,TRBV6-1,TRBJ2-2,ASNSGAGTGELF
.,TRBV5-1,TRBJ2-2,ASSLVAGDAGTGELF
once,TRBV7-9,TRBJ1-4,ASSLVVGLREKLF
.,TRBV5-1,TRBJ1-6,ASSLDRQNSPLH
.,TRBV5-1,TRBJ2-2,ASSFTGGEATGELF
.,TRBV6-5,TRBJ1-2,ASRMQGGSPGGYT
once,TRBV4-3,TRBJ2-3,ASSQDTPGALLGDTQY
.,TRBV4-2,TRBJ1-2,ASSLGTGNYGYT
.,TRBV27,TRBJ1-2,ASSGYRYLGGYT
.,TRBV28,TRBJ1-3,ASSSTLWFDTIY
.,TRBV7-9,TRBJ2-3,ASSYSGLAGPTDTQY
.,TRBV7-9,TRBJ2-7,ASGGLAYEQY
.,TRBV7-2,TRBJ1-2,ASSLAGQPAGYT
.,TRBV28,TRBJ1-2,ASSRLTGGSYGYT
.,TRBV19,TRBJ1-1,ASSGTANTEAF
.,TRBV6-6,TRBJ1-2,ASSYSIGRYYGYT
.,TRBV4-2,TRBJ2-5,ASSRGTSGVSETQY
.,TRBV5-1,TRBJ1-1,ASSILTGVGTEAF
.,TRBV5-1,TRBJ2-2,ASSPNTGTGNTGELF
once,TRBV9,TRBJ2-7,ASSTRQGPIYEQY
.,TRBV7-2,TRBJ1-3,ASSPDSSGNTIY
once,TRBV10-3,TRBJ1-2,AIARANYGYT
.,TRBV7-3,TRBJ1-2,ASSPYPDGGYT
once,TRBV30,TRBJ1-6,AWTINSGVGASPLH
.,TRBV9,TRBJ1-5,ASSAVRQPQH
.,TRBV6-5,TRBJ1-2,ASTMDQGYGYT
.,TRBV29-1,TRBJ1-3,SVERGGGNTIY